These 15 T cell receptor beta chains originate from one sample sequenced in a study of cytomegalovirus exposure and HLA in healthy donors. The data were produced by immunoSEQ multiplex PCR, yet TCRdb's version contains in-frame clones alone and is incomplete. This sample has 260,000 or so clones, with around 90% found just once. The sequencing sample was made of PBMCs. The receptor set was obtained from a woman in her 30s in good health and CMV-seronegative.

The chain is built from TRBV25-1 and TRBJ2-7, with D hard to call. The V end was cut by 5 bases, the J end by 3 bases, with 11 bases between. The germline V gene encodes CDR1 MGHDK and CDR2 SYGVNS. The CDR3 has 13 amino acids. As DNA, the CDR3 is TGTGCCAGCAGTCCCGGTTACAGCTACGAGCAGTACTTC. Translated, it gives CASSPGYSYEQYF.

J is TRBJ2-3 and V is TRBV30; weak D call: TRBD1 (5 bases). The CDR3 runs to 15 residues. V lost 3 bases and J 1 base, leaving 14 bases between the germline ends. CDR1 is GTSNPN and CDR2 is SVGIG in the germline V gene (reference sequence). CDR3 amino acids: CAWSATGFRTDTQYF. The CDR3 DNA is TGTGCCTGGAGCGCCACAGGATTTCGCACAGATACGCAGTATTTT.

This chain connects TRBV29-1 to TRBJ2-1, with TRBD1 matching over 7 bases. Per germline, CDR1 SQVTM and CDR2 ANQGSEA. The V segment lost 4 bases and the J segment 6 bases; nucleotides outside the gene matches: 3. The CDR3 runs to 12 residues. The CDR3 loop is CSVVPGGNEQFF. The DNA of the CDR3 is TGCAGCGTTGTCCCAGGGGGCAATGAGCAGTTCTTC.

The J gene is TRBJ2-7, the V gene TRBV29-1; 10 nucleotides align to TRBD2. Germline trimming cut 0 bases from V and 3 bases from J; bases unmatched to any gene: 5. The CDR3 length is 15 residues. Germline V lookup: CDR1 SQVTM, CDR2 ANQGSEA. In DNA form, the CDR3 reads TGCAGCGTTGAAGATTGGACTAGCGGACTCTACGAGCAGTACTTC. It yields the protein CSVEDWTSGLYEQYF.

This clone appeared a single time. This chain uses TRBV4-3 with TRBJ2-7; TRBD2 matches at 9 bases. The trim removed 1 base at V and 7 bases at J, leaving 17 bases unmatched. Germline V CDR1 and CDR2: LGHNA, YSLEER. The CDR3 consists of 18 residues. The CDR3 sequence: CASSQGVSGSDRAVEQYF. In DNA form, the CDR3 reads TGCGCCAGCAGCCAAGGTGTTAGCGGGAGCGACCGAGCGGTTGAGCAGTACTTC.

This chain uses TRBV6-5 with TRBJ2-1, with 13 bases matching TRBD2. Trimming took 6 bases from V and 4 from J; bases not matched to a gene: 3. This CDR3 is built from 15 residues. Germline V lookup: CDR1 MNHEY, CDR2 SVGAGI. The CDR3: CASSRLAGGYNEQFF. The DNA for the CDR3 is TGTGCCAGCAGCAGACTAGCGGGAGGATACAATGAGCAGTTCTTC.

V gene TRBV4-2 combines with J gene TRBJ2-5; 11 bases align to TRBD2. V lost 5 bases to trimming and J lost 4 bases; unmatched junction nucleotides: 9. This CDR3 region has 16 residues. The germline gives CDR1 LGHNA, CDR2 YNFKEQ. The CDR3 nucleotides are TGTGCCAGCAGCTATACTAGCGGGAGACTCGGAGAGACCCAGTACTTC. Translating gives CASSYTSGRLGETQYF.

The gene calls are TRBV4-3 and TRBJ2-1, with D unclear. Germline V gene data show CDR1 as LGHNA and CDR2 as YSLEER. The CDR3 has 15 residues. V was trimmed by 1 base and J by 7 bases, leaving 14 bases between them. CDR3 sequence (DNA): TGCGCCAGCAGCCAAGGAGTAGAGTGGAGTAATGAGCAGTTCTTC. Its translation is CASSQGVEWSNEQFF.

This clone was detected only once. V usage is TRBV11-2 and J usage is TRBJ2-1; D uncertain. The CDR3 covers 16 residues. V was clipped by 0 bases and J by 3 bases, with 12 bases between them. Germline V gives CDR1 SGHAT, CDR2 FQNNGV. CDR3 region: CASSLDRQTYYNEQFF. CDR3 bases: TGTGCCAGCAGCTTAGATCGGCAGACCTACTACAATGAGCAGTTCTTC.

CDR3 loop: CASSHRGAATEAFF. The DNA of the CDR3 is TGTGCCAGCAGCCACAGGGGGGCTGCGACTGAAGCTTTCTTT. The chain recombines TRBV6-5 with TRBJ1-1; 8 nucleotides match TRBD1. The V segment lost 6 bases and the J segment 5 bases; nucleotides outside the gene matches: 8. CDR3 length: 14 residues. Germline values: CDR1 MNHEY, CDR2 SVGAGI.

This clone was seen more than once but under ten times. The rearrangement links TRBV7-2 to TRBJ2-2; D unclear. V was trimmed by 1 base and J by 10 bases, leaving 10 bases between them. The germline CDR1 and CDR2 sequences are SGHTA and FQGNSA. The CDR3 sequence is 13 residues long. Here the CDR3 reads CASSLVSRTELFF. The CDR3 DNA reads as TGTGCCAGCAGCTTAGTATCTAGGACGGAGCTGTTTTTT.

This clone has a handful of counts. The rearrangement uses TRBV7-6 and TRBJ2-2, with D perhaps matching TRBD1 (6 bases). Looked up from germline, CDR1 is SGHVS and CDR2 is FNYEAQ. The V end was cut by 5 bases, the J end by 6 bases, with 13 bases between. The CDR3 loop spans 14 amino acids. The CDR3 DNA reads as TGTGCCAGCAGCCTGGGTAACAGGGCCGGGGAGCTGTTTTTT. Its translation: CASSLGNRAGELFF.

For the CDR3, the DNA is TGTGCCACCAGCACTAGGGACAGTCCTTCTACGAGCCAGTACTTC. Protein: CATSTRDSPSTSQYF. V is TRBV15 and J is TRBJ2-7; 7 nucleotides align to TRBD1. There are 15 residues in the CDR3. Trimming removed 4 bases from V and 10 bases from J; junction bases left unmatched: 16. Germline V gene lookup returns CDR1 LNHNV and CDR2 YYDKDF (reference sequence).

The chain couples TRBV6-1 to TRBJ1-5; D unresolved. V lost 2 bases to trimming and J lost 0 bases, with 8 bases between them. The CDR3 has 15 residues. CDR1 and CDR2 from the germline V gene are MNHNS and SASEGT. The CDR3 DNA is TGTGCCAGCAGTGAAAATGGGTATAGCAATCAGCCCCAGCATTTT. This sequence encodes CASSENGYSNQPQHF.

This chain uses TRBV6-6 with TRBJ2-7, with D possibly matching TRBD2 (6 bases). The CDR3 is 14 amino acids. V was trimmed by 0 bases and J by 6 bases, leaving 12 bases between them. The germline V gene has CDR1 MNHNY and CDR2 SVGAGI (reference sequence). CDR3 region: CASSYSSGTGEQYF. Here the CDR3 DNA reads TGTGCCAGCAGTTACTCGTCAGGGACTGGCGAGCAGTACTTC.